These 26 T cell receptor beta chains were all obtained from the same sample, sequenced in a study of blood T cell repertoires in COVID-19. Sequencing was performed with immunoSEQ multiplex PCR; in TCRdb, only in-frame clones are kept and a portion is missing. The sample records about 290,000 clones, 89% being singletons. Sequencing input: peripheral blood. The receptors derive from a woman aged 25 to 39 with COVID-19, enrolled during active disease.

This clone was picked up one time. The chain joins TRBV7-8 to TRBJ1-5; possible D gene TRBD1, 5 bases. The CDR3 spans 16 residues. Germline values: CDR1 SGHVS, CDR2 FQNEAQ. Trimming stripped 1 base from V and 6 bases from J, with 16 bases between. The CDR3 DNA is TGTGCCAGCAGCTTAGTGGTTTGGCAGGGAGGTCAGCCCCAGCATTTT. It translates to CASSLVVWQGGQPQHF.

V is TRBV7-2 and J is TRBJ2-3; possibly TRBD2 for D (5 bases). The CDR3 has 13 amino acids. Trimming removed 6 bases from V and 1 base from J, with 8 bases in between. CDR1 and CDR2 (germline): SGHTA, FQGNSA. The CDR3 loop is CASRRAGTDTQYF. CDR3 sequence (DNA): TGTGCCAGCAGGAGAGCGGGCACAGATACGCAGTATTTT.

The rearrangement joins TRBV6-2 or TRBV6-3 to TRBJ1-4; possible D gene TRBD1, 6 bases. Per germline, CDR1 MNHEY and CDR2 SVGEGT. This CDR3 comprises 17 residues. Trimming stripped 0 bases from V and 5 bases from J, with 16 bases between. The CDR3 is CASSYSIPRTENEKLFF. For the CDR3, the DNA is TGTGCCAGCAGTTACTCGATACCCCGGACAGAGAATGAAAAACTGTTTTTT.

This clone is a singleton in its sample. The rearrangement uses TRBV19 and TRBJ2-2; 9 nucleotides match TRBD1. J lost 5 bases, V lost 5 bases, and 3 bases had no gene match. Germline V gives CDR1 LNHDA, CDR2 SQIVND (reference sequence). The CDR3 loop spans 14 amino acids. The CDR3 region has the DNA TGTGCCAGTAGTCCACAGGGGGCAACCGGGGAGCTGTTTTTT. This sequence encodes CASSPQGATGELFF.

This clone was observed a single time. The chain joins TRBV30 to TRBJ1-2; weak D call: TRBD1 (6 bases). Germline V CDR1 and CDR2: GTSNPN, SVGIG (reference sequence). The CDR3 spans 14 residues. Trimming left V 1 base short and J 3 bases short, with 12 bases between. This chain's CDR3 is CAWSAPQGDYGYTF. CDR3 in DNA: TGTGCCTGGAGTGCTCCACAGGGTGACTATGGCTACACCTTC. Complete variable domain (other parts from reference TRBV30 and TRBJ1-2): SQTIHQWPATLVQPVGSPLSLECTVEGTSNPNLYWYRQAAGRGLQLLFYSVGIGQISSEVPQNLSASRPQDRQFILSSKKLLLSDSGFYLCAWSAPQGDYGYTFGSGTRLTVV.

The genes are TRBV19 and TRBJ1-1; D is possibly TRBD1 (6 bases). The CDR3 length is 13 residues. V lost 3 bases and J lost 6, with 11 bases in between. Germline V lookup: CDR1 LNHDA, CDR2 SQIVND (reference sequence). The CDR3 DNA reads TGTGCCAGTAGTATCTGGGGGCTCGCTGAAGCTTTCTTT. Its protein product is CASSIWGLAEAFF.

The chain combines TRBV5-6 with TRBJ2-3; TRBD1 agrees at 7 bases. Germline V gene lookup returns CDR1 SGHDT and CDR2 YYEEEE. The trim removed 0 bases at V and 2 bases at J, leaving 3 bases unmatched. The CDR3 consists of 15 residues. Written as DNA, the CDR3 is TGTGCCAGCAGCTTGGTACAGGGGTACACAGATACGCAGTATTTT. Its protein product is CASSLVQGYTDTQYF.

This clone showed up just once. The V gene is TRBV7-8, the J gene TRBJ2-4; the D is unclear. Germline values: CDR1 SGHVS, CDR2 FQNEAQ. V lost 2 bases to trimming and J lost 2 bases, with 10 bases between them. The CDR3 is made up of 15 amino acids. The CDR3 DNA reads TGTGCCAGCAGCTTATCCGAGGTGACCAAAAACATTCAGTACTTC. Protein product: CASSLSEVTKNIQYF.

This rearrangement joins TRBV6-6 to TRBJ1-1, with a possible D match to TRBD1 (5 bases). This CDR3 has 14 amino acids. V was cut by 6 bases and J by 8 bases, with 19 bases left in between. Germline loops: CDR1 MNHNY, CDR2 SVGAGI (reference sequence). CDR3 in amino acids: CASRYAGGEEEAFF. CDR3 DNA: TGTGCCAGCAGATACGCGGGGGGGGAGGAAGAAGCTTTCTTT.

The chain carries TRBV27 and TRBJ1-4; 7 bases agree with TRBD1. The CDR3 consists of 15 residues. From germline, CDR1 is MNHEY and CDR2 SMNVEV (reference sequence). With 4 bases clipped from V and 4 bases from J, the junction kept 6 bases outside the gene matches. The chain's CDR3 is CASSSYNRGNEKLFF. In DNA, the CDR3 is TGTGCCAGCAGTTCGTACAACAGGGGTAATGAAAAACTGTTTTTT.

This rearrangement joins TRBV5-1 to TRBJ2-7, with TRBD1 matching over 8 bases. The V segment lost 4 bases and the J segment 4 bases; nucleotides outside the gene matches: 10. This CDR3 is built from 15 residues. The germline gives CDR1 SGHRS, CDR2 YFSETQ. The CDR3 spells CASSPTSDRGYEQYF. As DNA, the CDR3 is TGCGCCAGCAGCCCGACCTCCGACAGGGGATACGAGCAGTACTTC.

This sequence joins TRBV3-1 (or the pseudogene TRBV3-2) and TRBJ1-1; the D is unclear. Trimming cost V 4 bases and J 1 base, with 7 bases left between them. The CDR3 sequence is 13 residues long. CDR1 LGHDT and CDR2 YNNKEL come from the germline V gene (reference sequence). CDR3 sequence (DNA): TGTGCCAGCAGCCTACAGACGAACACTGAAGCTTTCTTT. It translates to CASSLQTNTEAFF.

The chain employs TRBV4-1 and TRBJ1-6; 9 bases fit TRBD1. The V and J ends lost 4 bases and 6 bases, in that order; junction bases with no gene match: 13. Germline V gives CDR1 MGHRA, CDR2 YSYEKL. This CDR3 spans 18 amino acids. CDR3 protein: CASSRVTGGPIANSPLHF. CDR3 coding DNA: TGCGCCAGCAGCCGCGTAACAGGGGGCCCCATAGCTAATTCACCCCTCCACTTT.

The chain is built from TRBV6-1 and TRBJ2-5, with 8 bases matching TRBD2. Trimming at V came to 0 bases and at J to 7 bases, leaving 7 bases not matched to a gene. There are 15 residues in the CDR3. CDR1 is MNHNS, CDR2 SASEGT, per germline. The CDR3 sequence is CASSEAPSGWGTQYF. CDR3 bases: TGTGCCAGCAGTGAAGCGCCTAGCGGGTGGGGGACCCAGTACTTC.

This clone was detected a few times. The rearrangement joins TRBV5-1 to TRBJ2-7; the D is unclear. V lost 2 bases and J lost 5, with 14 bases in between. CDR3 size: 14 residues. Germline assignment: CDR1 SGHRS and CDR2 YFSETQ. The CDR3 sequence is CASSFGGPPDEQYF. The CDR3 DNA follows: TGCGCCAGCAGCTTCGGCGGTCCCCCCGACGAGCAGTACTTC.

The chain has TRBV15 and TRBJ2-2; 8 bases line up with TRBD2. Germline loops: CDR1 LNHNV, CDR2 YYDKDF (reference sequence). The trim removed 0 bases at V and 3 bases at J, leaving 6 bases unmatched. The CDR3 extends over 17 amino acids. As DNA, the CDR3 is TGTGCCACCAGCAGAGATGTACTAGCGGTAGACACCGGGGAGCTGTTTTTT. Residues: CATSRDVLAVDTGELFF.

The rearrangement links TRBV5-1 to TRBJ2-1; maybe TRBD1 (6 bases). CDR1 and CDR2 from the germline V gene are SGHRS and YFSETQ. V lost 6 bases and J 0 bases, leaving 10 bases between the germline ends. The CDR3 has 14 residues. Written as DNA, the CDR3 is TGCGCCAGCACCGACAGGAGCTCCTACAATGAGCAGTTCTTC. This translates into CASTDRSSYNEQFF.

This rearrangement joins TRBV29-1 to TRBJ1-2; 8 bases match TRBD1. The CDR3 consists of 15 residues. J gave up 4 bases and V 6 bases, and 13 bases lay outside the gene matches. Germline values: CDR1 SQVTM, CDR2 ANQGSEA. CDR3 coding DNA: TGCAGCGTCCGTAAAAACCGGGACAGGTCCTATGGCTACACCTTC. Its protein product is CSVRKNRDRSYGYTF.

The rearrangement links TRBV7-9 to TRBJ1-1; D is ambiguous. This CDR3 spans 13 amino acids. Deletions cut 1 base from V and 11 bases from J, with 14 bases between. From germline, CDR1 is SEHNR and CDR2 FQNEAQ (reference sequence). CDR3 nucleotide sequence: TGTGCCAGCAGCTTAGGTTCCGTGCCCGGGGCTTTCTTT. Amino acid sequence: CASSLGSVPGAFF.

The CDR3 spells CASSLQGITADTQYF. CDR3 in DNA: TGCGCCAGCAGCTTACAGGGGATTACGGCAGATACGCAGTATTTT. The chain employs TRBV5-1 and TRBJ2-3; the match to TRBD1 covers 7 bases. This CDR3 region has 15 residues. Germline values: CDR1 SGHRS, CDR2 YFSETQ. Trimming cost V 2 bases and J 4 bases; bases outside gene matches: 7.

The chain couples TRBV6-1 to TRBJ1-1, with D unclear. The V end lost 0 bases, the J end lost 3 bases, and 8 bases lay between the germline ends. The CDR3 is 14 amino acids. Germline values: CDR1 MNHNS, CDR2 SASEGT. In nucleotides, the CDR3 is TGTGCCAGCAGTGAAGCGCGACTCTACACTGAAGCTTTCTTT. Protein product: CASSEARLYTEAFF.

The genes are TRBV19 and TRBJ2-3; D is possibly TRBD2 (6 bases). Per germline, CDR1 LNHDA and CDR2 SQIVND (reference sequence). CDR3 length equals 15 residues. With 3 bases removed from V and 1 base from J, the gap between germline ends came to 11 bases. CDR3 nucleotides: TGTGCCAGTAGTATCGGGTTAGCGGGCACAGATACGCAGTATTTT. Amino acid sequence: CASSIGLAGTDTQYF.

The chain couples TRBV6-5 to TRBJ2-1; 8 positions match TRBD1. The CDR3 spans 15 residues. After removal of 7 bases from V and 0 bases from J, the junction contained 5 bases not matched to a gene. Germline V lookup: CDR1 MNHEY, CDR2 SVGAGI. CDR3 loop: CASTHRGSSYNEQFF. CDR3 bases: TGTGCCAGCACTCACAGGGGGAGCTCCTACAATGAGCAGTTCTTC.

The gene calls are TRBV5-4 and TRBJ2-3; 10 nucleotides match TRBD2. There are 15 residues in the CDR3. After removal of 4 bases from V and 4 bases from J, the junction contained 6 bases not matched to a gene. CDR1 and CDR2 (germline): SGHNT, YYREEE (reference sequence). The CDR3 coding sequence is TGTGCCAGCAGCCGCACTAGCGGGGCATCAGATACGCAGTATTTT. Its translation: CASSRTSGASDTQYF.

The chain has TRBV6-2 or TRBV6-3 and TRBJ2-7; D possibly corresponds to TRBD2 (5 bases). The CDR3 runs to 12 residues. Germline V gene sequence: CDR1 MNHEY, CDR2 SVGEGT. With 5 bases removed from V and 3 bases from J, the gap between germline ends came to 8 bases. The chain's CDR3 is CASSIGGYEQYF. CDR3 bases: TGTGCCAGCAGTATAGGAGGCTACGAGCAGTACTTC.

V is TRBV6-5 and J is TRBJ1-5, with D possibly being TRBD1 (5 bases). The CDR3 runs 14 residues. Germline V gene sequence: CDR1 MNHEY, CDR2 SVGAGI. The ends were cut back, 5 bases at V and 3 bases at J, with 11 bases in the middle. The CDR3 loop is CASSNTGFNQPQHF. CDR3 DNA sequence: TGTGCCAGCAGTAATACAGGTTTCAATCAGCCCCAGCATTTT.